This T cell receptor beta chain was captured by sequencing in a study of control samples from healthy donors and cancer patients. Germline CDR1 and CDR2: SGHKS and YYEKEE (reference sequence). Trimming at V came to 3 bases and at J to 4 bases, leaving 5 bases not matched to a gene. This CDR3 comprises 14 residues. TCRdb keeps only in-frame clones here, not all; method: immunoSEQ multiplex PCR. This sample yields roughly 180,000 clones, of which around 94% are seen a single time; more than 1.1% belongs to the top ten. The clonotype originates from a woman aged 18-35 years in good health. The source material was blood. The chain joins TRBV5-5 to TRBJ2-5, with 8 bases fitting TRBD1. In DNA, the CDR3 is TGTGCCAGCAGCTCTCTCAGGGGGCGAGAGACCCAGTACTTC. This sequence encodes CASSSLRGRETQYF.